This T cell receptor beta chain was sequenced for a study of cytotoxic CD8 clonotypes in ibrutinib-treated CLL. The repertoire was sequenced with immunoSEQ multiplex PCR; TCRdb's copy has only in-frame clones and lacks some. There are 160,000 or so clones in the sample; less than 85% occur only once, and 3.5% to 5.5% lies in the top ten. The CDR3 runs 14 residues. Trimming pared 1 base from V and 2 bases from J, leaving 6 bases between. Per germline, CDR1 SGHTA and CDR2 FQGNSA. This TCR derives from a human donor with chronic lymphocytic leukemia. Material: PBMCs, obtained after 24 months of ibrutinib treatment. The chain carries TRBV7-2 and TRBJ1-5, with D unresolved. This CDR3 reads CASSLVSGNQPQHF. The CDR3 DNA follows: TGTGCCAGCAGCTTAGTAAGCGGCAATCAGCCCCAGCATTTT.